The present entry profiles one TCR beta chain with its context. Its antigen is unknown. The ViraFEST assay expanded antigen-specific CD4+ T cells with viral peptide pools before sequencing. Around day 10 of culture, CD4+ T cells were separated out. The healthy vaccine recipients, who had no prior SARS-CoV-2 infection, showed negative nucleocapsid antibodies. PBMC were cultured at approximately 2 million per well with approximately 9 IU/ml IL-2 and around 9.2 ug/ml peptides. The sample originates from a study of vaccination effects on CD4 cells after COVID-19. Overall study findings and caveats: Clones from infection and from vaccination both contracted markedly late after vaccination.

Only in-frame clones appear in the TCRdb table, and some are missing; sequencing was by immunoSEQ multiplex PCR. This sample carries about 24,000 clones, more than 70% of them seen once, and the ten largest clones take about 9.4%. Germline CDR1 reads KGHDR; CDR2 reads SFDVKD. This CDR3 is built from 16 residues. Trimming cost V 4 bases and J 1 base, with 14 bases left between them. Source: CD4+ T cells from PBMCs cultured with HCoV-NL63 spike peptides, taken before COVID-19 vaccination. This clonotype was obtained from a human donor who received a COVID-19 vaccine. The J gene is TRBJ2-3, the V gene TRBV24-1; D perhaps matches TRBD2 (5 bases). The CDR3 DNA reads TGTGCCACCAGTGACGCTCGGGGAGCGGGCACAGATACGCAGTATTTT. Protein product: CATSDARGAGTDTQYF.